The sequence of this T cell receptor beta chain was determined in a study of post-analysis software for immune sequencing data. For the study at large: Relapsing-remitting, secondary progressive and progressive-relapsing courses of multiple sclerosis were included.

Unique molecular identifiers tagged the TCR beta cDNA libraries. T cells numbering about 1 to 11 million yielded 500,000 to 550,000 cDNA molecules. TCRdb reprocessed the PCR reads via MiXCR and lists one record per CDR3 protein. The table has some 190,000 distinct CDR3 sequences, approximately 29% seen once. Points from the study as a whole: People with multiple sclerosis had a significantly lower normalized Chao1 diversity than controls did. Samples made in the same batch grouped tightly together by F measure. Comparison of patients with controls showed roughly five TRBV segments more frequent in patients, TRBV5-6, TRBV5-1 and TRBV20-1 among them.

For this clonotype: Its antigen is not known.

Per germline, CDR1 SGHTA and CDR2 FQGNSA. The V and J ends lost 1 base and 4 bases respectively, with 13 bases between them. This CDR3 is 15 amino acids long. The chain combines TRBV7-2 with TRBJ2-5; no reliable D call. Sequencing was done on a sample of blood. The receptor was derived from a girl aged 2 to 17 with multiple sclerosis. CDR3 sequence (DNA): TGTGCCAGCAGCTTAGGATCCCTAGTCACAGAGACCCAGTACTTC. Amino acids: CASSLGSLVTETQYF.